This T cell receptor (beta chain) was sequenced in a study of shared clonotypes between healthy human individuals. General observations from the study: It was the few donors that limited the genetic and exposure-history diversity represented.

The method was immunoSEQ multiplex PCR; TCRdb's version includes in-frame clones alone and lacks a portion of them. The data hold about 510,000 clones, with about 96% observed a single time. Note on this clone: The antigen is unknown.

The investigators split CD4+ cells into a CD45RA+ naive subset and a CD45RA-negative memory subset. CDR1 and CDR2 (germline): LGHNA, YNFKEQ. V was cut by 5 bases and J by 1 base, with 17 bases left in between. CDR3 length: 16 amino acids. The rearrangement joins TRBV4-2 to TRBJ1-1, with D maybe TRBD1 (5 bases). This clonotype was sampled from a woman in her thirties in good health. Sample: naive CD4+ T cells sorted from blood. Regarding subset: CD45RA+ positively selected. This CDR3 is CASSWTGAAGNTEAFF. The CDR3 nucleotides are TGTGCCAGCAGCTGGACCGGGGCCGCGGGGAACACTGAAGCTTTCTTT.